The rows below give T cell receptor beta chains drawn from one sample of a study of shared clonotypes between healthy human individuals. The method was immunoSEQ multiplex PCR; TCRdb's version includes in-frame clones alone and lacks a portion of them. The repertoire holds around 1.9 million clones, with around 95% as singletons. Sequencing was performed on naive CD8+ T cells from PBMCs. The source of these receptors is a man between 18 and 29 years old in good health. Some clones in this sample may be carry-over from other donors' samples. The conserved cysteine and the conserved F or W are not part of the CDR3 here. Fields, in order: V gene, clone size, D gene, CDR3 protein. D genes are given only for firm matches. The size of a clone is reported for some rows only, either as once, few or many, or as a class for expanded clones.

TRBV4-1 - - ASSLRGGYEQY
TRBV6-5 once - ASRPARAYNEQF
TRBV6-5 - - ASSRYRGGTEAF
TRBV7-9 few - ASSPRGGNQPQH
TRBV29-1 - TRBD2 SVEVSLGGEQY
TRBV27 - - ASSYGWRGNTEAF
TRBV5-1 - TRBD1 ASTGGYGYT
TRBV7-7 - TRBD1 ASSPRQGSWEQY
TRBV4-1 once - ASSQAVRAGYEQY
TRBV27 - - ASSLRVGRSYEQY
TRBV11-2 once TRBD2 ASRGRAGNEQF
TRBV27 - - ASSFRAKGETQY
TRBV6-1 - - ASRGISYNEQF
TRBV27 - - ASRKSGTGELF
TRBV7-2 - TRBD1 ASSAPGTGPYEQY
TRBV9 - TRBD1 ASSAQGIGYGYT
TRBV28 - TRBD1 ASSPRGPGQGATFD
TRBV5-1 once TRBD2 ASSGYSRTSGYNEQF
TRBV27 - - ASSFPGSYEQY
TRBV27 - TRBD1 ASSPRDRVWDKETQY
TRBV28 once - ASSLFREGYGYT
TRBV15 - TRBD1 ATSTFRDREGETQY
TRBV5-1 - - ASSPEGPSYEQY
TRBV9 - - ASSPGGLQETQY
TRBV27 - TRBD1 ASSPGGDPAGNTIY
TRBV10-3 - - AISELGVNTEAF
TRBV19 - - ASSSTNPQETQY
TRBV6-1 few TRBD1 ASQTGGYLATEAF
TRBV9 - - ASSLGPSLAYEQY
TRBV6-1 - TRBD2 ASSRTSGRTGELF
TRBV4-2 - - ASSPLLNTEAF
TRBV30 - - AWSVYRENQPQH
TRBV27 - TRBD2 ASSVFTGTSGRNEQF
TRBV5-5 once TRBD1 ASSLTARGHSYEQY
TRBV27 - TRBD2 ASSVTSGRAYEQY
TRBV28 - TRBD1 ASTDTGVQYEQY